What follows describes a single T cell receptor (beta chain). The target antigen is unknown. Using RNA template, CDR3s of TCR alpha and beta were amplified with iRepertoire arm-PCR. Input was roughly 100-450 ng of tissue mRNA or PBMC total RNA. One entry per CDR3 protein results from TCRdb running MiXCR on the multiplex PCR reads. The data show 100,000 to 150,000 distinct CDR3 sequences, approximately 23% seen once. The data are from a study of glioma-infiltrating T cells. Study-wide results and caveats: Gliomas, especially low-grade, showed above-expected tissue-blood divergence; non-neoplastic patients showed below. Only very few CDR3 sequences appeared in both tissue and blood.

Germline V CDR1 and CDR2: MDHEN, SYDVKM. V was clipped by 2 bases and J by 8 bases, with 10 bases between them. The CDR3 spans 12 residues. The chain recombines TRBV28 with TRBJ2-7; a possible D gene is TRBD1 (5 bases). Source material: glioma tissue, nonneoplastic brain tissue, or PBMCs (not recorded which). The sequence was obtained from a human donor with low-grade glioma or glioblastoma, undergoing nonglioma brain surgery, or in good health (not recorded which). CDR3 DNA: TGTGCCAGCAGTTTACCAGGGCCCAAGCAGTACTTC. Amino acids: CASSLPGPKQYF. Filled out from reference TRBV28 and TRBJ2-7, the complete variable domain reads DVKVTQSSRYLVKRTGEKVFLECVQDMDHENMFWYRQDPGLGLRLIYFSYDVKMKEKGDIPEGYSVSREKKERFSLILESASTNQTSMYLCASSLPGPKQYFGPGTRLTVT.